The clone carrying this TCR beta chain was observed a handful of times. Its cognate antigen is unknown. This sample was taken from a study of T cells after yellow fever vaccination. Study-level findings and limits: Abundant clonotypes from the bulk population could contaminate FACS-sorted repertoires. Reappearance after the booster was observed for most primary-vaccination clones (roughly 97% CD4, over 70% CD8). A faster peak, day 5 versus 15, was reached by the weaker secondary response.

Template-switching 5'RACE yielded the TCR cDNA; a universal primer site and UMIs were added in the process. TCRdb itself ran the 5' RACE reads through MiXCR, one entry per CDR3 protein. The table lists approximately 550,000 distinct CDR3 sequences, over 15% of them singletons. The origin of this receptor is a man aged 25-45 years who received the YFV17D yellow fever vaccine. The sample here was PBMCs, taken 15 days after the yellow fever booster vaccination.

In nucleotides, the CDR3 is TGCGCCAGCAGCCAGCTATTACAGAACCCAGGGGAGCAGTACTTC. Translated, it gives CASSQLLQNPGEQYF. The chain is built from TRBV4-3 and TRBJ2-7, with D possibly being TRBD1 (5 bases). The V end lost 3 bases, the J end lost 7 bases, and 19 bases lay between the germline ends. Germline loops: CDR1 LGHNA, CDR2 YSLEER. There are 15 residues in the CDR3.